These T cell receptor beta chains were read from a single sample in a study of tumor-infiltrating lymphocytes in primary liver carcinoma. TCRdb re-derived calls from the multiplex PCR reads in MiXCR, one entry per CDR3 protein. The sample contains about 99,000 distinct CDR3 sequences, more than 65% of which appear only once. Sequenced sample: liver tumor tissue from sampling region 5. These receptors came from a woman aged 60 to 75 with primary liver carcinoma and hepatitis B virus infection. Each CDR3 is given with its conserved first and last residue. Each record gives: J gene, V gene, CDR3 protein.

TRBJ2-3 TRBV11-3 CASRLFGDTQYF
TRBJ2-3 TRBV11-2 CTSSLRRGDTQYF
TRBJ2-2 TRBV14 CANSQKLTAKTGELFF
TRBJ2-1 TRBV6-5 CVSSYEAHNEQFF
NA TRBV29-1 CSFTNTGLAGDEQFF
TRBJ2-3 TRBV5-4 CASSLASGRRTDTQYF
TRBJ2-3 TRBV29-1 CSVETAADTQYF
TRBJ1-5 TRBV18 CACSSGNQAQHF
TRBJ2-7 TRBV5-1 CASSLILARGSYEQYF
TRBJ1-2 TRBV29-1 CSVEGQGDGYTF
TRBJ2-5 TRBV11-2 CASSLDSKGTRYF
TRBJ2-6 TRBV2 CASSHTRMGSGANVLTF
TRBJ2-2 TRBV5-1 CASSLWIAGTGELFF
TRBJ2-1 TRBV5-1 CASNIGTSARIEQFF
TRBJ2-3 TRBV4-2 CANSPDMAGEADTQYF
TRBJ1-4 TRBV28 CASSPAGGVVEKLFF
TRBJ1-1 TRBV11-3 CAGNSRQKHEAFF
TRBJ2-1 TRBV11-2 CASSLDRVREQLF
TRBJ1-1 TRBV11-3 CASSAAWTRYTEAFF
TRBJ2-7 TRBV11-2 CVSSFQGVGGEQYF
TRBJ2-5 TRBV6-1 CASSARGNFLETQYF
TRBJ2-1 TRBV11-3 CASSLGGTSGRNEQFF
TRBJ1-1 TRBV11-3 CASSLTVNTEAFF
TRBJ1-3 TRBV5-1 CVSSLARGTGNTIYF
TRBJ1-5 TRBV4-1 CASSQVHRADQPQHF
TRBJ2-7 TRBV6-1 CVSGQHSYEQYF
TRBJ1-2 TRBV6-6 CASSKGGGDGYTF
TRBJ2-1 TRBV6-1 CASRDTSGSHLSDEQFF
TRBJ1-2 TRBV19 CASLGGGYTF
TRBJ2-5 TRBV11-2 CASSLDKGEAQCF
TRBJ2-7 TRBV12-3/TRBV12-4 CTSSPVGAMGEQYF
TRBJ1-1 TRBV29-1 CSVLIGTGNTEAFF
TRBJ1-2 TRBV29-1 CSVAVSGAGFYGYTF
TRBJ2-1 TRBV11-3 CASSSRGALTMGIEQFF
TRBJ2-2 TRBV11-1 CASSPGQWFTGELLF
TRBJ2-3 TRBV6-5 CATQRSDTQYF
TRBJ1-2 TRBV11-2 CASGLGTPEGFYGHTF
TRBJ2-2 TRBV6-2/TRBV6-3 CASSYSRFRTDNTGELFF
TRBJ2-6 TRBV6-1 CTSSEVRGALGANVLTF
TRBJ1-1 TRBV6-2/TRBV6-3 CASSLRRGKAIF
TRBJ2-7 TRBV6-1 CASSITSTTTEQYF
TRBJ1-1 TRBV11-2 CTSRDCGEAFF
TRBJ2-1 TRBV11-1 CACRLGGTTYNEQFF
TRBJ2-3 TRBV7-3 CASSLRPIVPGTRVPNCTDTQYF
TRBJ2-2 TRBV28 CASNTGGEYIGELFF
TRBJ2-3 TRBV11-2 CVSNLDLSRLAGEEIDTQYF
TRBJ2-7 TRBV5-1 CASSLDREQCF
TRBJ2-1 TRBV12-3/TRBV12-4 CASTLRVGGGNEQFF
TRBJ1-2 TRBV7-8 CASSPGASVYYGYTF
TRBJ2-2 TRBV6-5 CACSPPPTGVGTNVGELFF
TRBJ1-1 TRBV28 CASSWGQANTEAFF
TRBJ2-5 TRBV4-1 CASSQEIGRAGFETQYF
TRBJ2-7 TRBV4-1 CARSQPRTPYEQYF
TRBJ2-7 TRBV2 CASKVGQCREQYF
TRBJ2-3 TRBV6-1 CASGDGGPTVTQYF
TRBJ2-1 TRBV28 CANSLGTFVFFYNEQFF
TRBJ2-3 TRBV4-1 CASSQGWQGGLGDTQYF